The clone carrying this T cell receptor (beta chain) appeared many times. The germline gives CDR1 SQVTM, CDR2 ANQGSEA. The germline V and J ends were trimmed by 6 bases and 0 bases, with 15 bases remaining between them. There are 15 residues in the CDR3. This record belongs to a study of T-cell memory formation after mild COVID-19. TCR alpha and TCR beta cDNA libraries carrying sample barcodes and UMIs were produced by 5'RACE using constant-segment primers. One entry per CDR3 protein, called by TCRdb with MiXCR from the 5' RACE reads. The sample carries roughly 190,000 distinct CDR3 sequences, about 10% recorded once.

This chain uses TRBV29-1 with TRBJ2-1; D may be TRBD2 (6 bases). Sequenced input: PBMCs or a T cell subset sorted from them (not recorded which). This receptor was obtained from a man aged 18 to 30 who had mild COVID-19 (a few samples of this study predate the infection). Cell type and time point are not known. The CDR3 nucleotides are TGCAGCGTCGTTGGACTACTGGGCTCCTACAATGAGCAGTTCTTC. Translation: CSVVGLLGSYNEQFF.